This is a list of T cell receptor beta chains from one sample in a study of chemoradiotherapy in HPV16-positive cancers. Assay: immunoSEQ multiplex PCR; the TCRdb copy retains only in-frame clones and omits some. Of 14,000 or so clones listed, 60% to 85% are singletons. This material was obtained from a patient who underwent chemoradiotherapy. Receptor source: a human donor with HPV-associated anogenital cancer. CDR3s include the opening cysteine and the closing phenylalanine or tryptophan. The D gene is left open where the match is weak. Where a row states a size, it is once, few, many or the class of an expanded clone; other rows omit it.

TRBJ2-1 . TRBV7-8 . CASSSEAIRNEQFF TGTGCCAGCAGCTCTGAAGCGATAAGAAATGAGCAGTTCTTC
TRBJ2-3 . TRBV19 TRBD1 CASSNNRGSGTDTQYF TGTGCCAGTAGTAACAACAGGGGGTCGGGCACAGATACGCAGTATTTT
TRBJ1-5 once TRBV2 . CASSEGGVRSQPQHF TGTGCCAGCAGTGAAGGGGGGGTTAGGAGTCAGCCCCAGCATTTT
TRBJ2-5 . TRBV20-1 . CSARRPETQYF TGCAGTGCTAGACGTCCAGAGACCCAGTACTTC
TRBJ2-3 . TRBV19 . CASSINLERFRGQSTDTQYF TGTGCCAGTAGTATAAATCTTGAGAGGTTCAGGGGTCAGAGCACAGATACGCAGTATTTT
TRBJ1-1 once TRBV6-5 . CASRRGQRSTEAFF TGTGCCAGCAGACGTGGACAGAGGAGCACTGAAGCTTTCTTT
TRBJ2-2 . TRBV5-5 . CASSFIGELFF TGTGCCAGCAGCTTCATCGGGGAGCTGTTTTTT
TRBJ1-2 . TRBV10-2 . CASSERGANYGYTF TGCGCCAGCAGTGAGAGGGGGGCTAACTATGGCTACACCTTC
TRBJ1-4 . TRBV7-6 . CASSLVGSNEKLFF TGTGCCAGCAGCTTAGTAGGGTCTAATGAAAAACTGTTTTTT
TRBJ1-1 once TRBV5-5 TRBD1 CASSPGQWTSLVPEAFF TGTGCCAGCAGCCCGGGACAGTGGACCTCCCTTGTCCCTGAAGCTTTCTTT
TRBJ2-2 . TRBV2 TRBD2 CASRGLAGGTGELFF TGTGCCAGCAGGGGACTAGCGGGGGGGACCGGGGAGCTGTTTTTT
TRBJ1-3 . TRBV7-8 TRBD1 CASSSQGGTGNTIYF TGTGCCAGCAGCTCTCAGGGGGGAACTGGAAACACCATATATTTT
TRBJ2-2 . TRBV7-3 . CASSFGANTGELFF TGTGCCAGCAGCTTCGGCGCGAACACCGGGGAGCTGTTTTTT
TRBJ1-6 . TRBV7-9 . CASSHAADSSYNSPLHF TGTGCCAGCAGCCACGCTGCAGATAGCTCCTATAATTCACCCCTCCACTTT
TRBJ2-5 few TRBV11-3 TRBD1 CASSRGHQETQYF TGTGCCAGCAGCAGGGGGCATCAAGAGACCCAGTACTTC
TRBJ2-3 . TRBV25-1 . CASSRNLDTQYF TGTGCCAGCTCGCGGAATCTGGATACGCAGTATTTT
TRBJ1-6 . TRBV4-3 . CASSQDTDSPLHF TGCGCCAGCAGCCAAGATACAGATTCACCCCTCCACTTT
TRBJ1-1 . TRBV4-1 . CASSQAGDDTEAFF TGCGCCAGCAGCCAGGCAGGGGATGACACTGAAGCTTTCTTT
TRBJ2-1 . TRBV18 . CASSPPVQAHNEQFF TGTGCCAGCTCACCACCTGTTCAAGCCCACAATGAGCAGTTCTTC
TRBJ1-5 few TRBV5-1 . CASSFGGAQPQHF TGCGCCAGCAGCTTCGGAGGAGCTCAGCCCCAGCATTTT
TRBJ2-2 . TRBV5-1 TRBD1 CASSLAAGTGDGELFF TGCGCCAGCAGCTTGGCCGCCGGGACAGGGGACGGGGAGCTGTTTTTT
TRBJ1-3 few TRBV9 . CASSVDPELVANTIYF TGTGCCAGCAGCGTAGACCCGGAGCTGGTAGCAAACACCATATATTTT
TRBJ2-3 . TRBV28 TRBD2 CASTLGGSTDTQYF TGTGCCAGCACTCTCGGGGGGAGCACAGATACGCAGTATTTT
TRBJ2-7 . TRBV27 . CASSFPGTRSSYEQYF TGTGCCAGCAGTTTCCCCGGGACAAGGAGCTCCTACGAGCAGTACTTC
TRBJ1-2 few TRBV7-8 TRBD1 CASSSSGGRYGYTF TGTGCCAGCAGCTCATCAGGGGGTCGCTATGGCTACACCTTC
TRBJ1-2 . TRBV5-6 . CASSLERSGVYGYTF TGTGCCAGCAGCTTGGAACGGAGCGGGGTGTATGGCTACACCTTC
TRBJ2-7 . TRBV6-6 . CASSLRDNEQYF TGTGCCAGCAGCCTCCGGGACAACGAGCAGTACTTC
TRBJ2-5 . TRBV30 TRBD2 CAWSPTLTSGAFQETQYF TGTGCCTGGAGTCCCACTCTGACTAGCGGGGCATTCCAAGAGACCCAGTACTTC
TRBJ1-5 . TRBV15 TRBD1 CATHRTGGGQPQHF TGTGCCACCCACCGGACAGGGGGCGGTCAGCCCCAGCATTTT
TRBJ2-7 . TRBV25-1 TRBD2 CASSESLAYSYEQYF TGTGCCAGCAGTGAATCACTAGCGTACTCCTACGAGCAGTACTTC
TRBJ1-2 . TRBV19 . CASSISSGTATYGYTF TGTGCCAGTAGTATTAGCAGCGGGACGGCGACCTATGGCTACACCTTC
TRBJ1-1 . TRBV10-3 TRBD1 CAIATGTGTEAFF TGTGCCATTGCTACAGGGACAGGCACTGAAGCTTTCTTT
TRBJ2-2 . TRBV4-3 . CASSQEPTYTGELFF TGCGCCAGCAGCCAAGAACCCACTTACACCGGGGAGCTGTTTTTT
TRBJ1-2 few TRBV4-1 . CASSQSNTPSPLF TGCGCCAGCAGCCAATCAAACACCCCTAGCCCTCTCTTC
TRBJ1-1 . TRBV18 . CASSPPTPEAFF TGTGCCAGCTCACCACCTACACCTGAAGCTTTCTTT
TRBJ1-6 . TRBV4-2 . CASRLRDLNSPLHF TGTGCCAGCCGACTCCGGGACCTTAATTCACCCCTCCACTTT
TRBJ1-6 few TRBV5-1 . CASSLSGRDNSPLHF TGCGCCAGCAGCTTATCCGGCAGGGACAATTCACCCCTCCACTTT